The 24 T cell receptor beta chains given below trace back to one sample, sequenced in a study of graft-versus-host responses after intestinal transplantation. Generated by immunoSEQ multiplex PCR, the TCRdb table keeps only in-frame clones and is missing some. The sample records fewer than 45,000 clones, around 90% being singletons. The material sequenced was PBMCs, taken about 330 days after intestinal transplant. The receptors come from a human patient who received an intestinal transplant, so some T cells may come from the graft donor.

The V gene is TRBV2, the J gene TRBJ1-5; the D is unclear. The CDR3 contains 12 residues. V lost 4 bases and J 7 bases, leaving 8 bases between the germline ends. The germline V gene has CDR1 SNHLY and CDR2 FYNNEI. CDR3 sequence reads: CASSGGIQPQHF. The DNA of the CDR3 is TGTGCCAGCAGTGGCGGGATCCAGCCCCAGCATTTT.

The chain is built from TRBV6-1 and TRBJ2-1; 14 bases fit TRBD2. Germline CDR1 is MNHNS and CDR2 is SASEGT. J gave up 7 bases and V 5 bases, and 4 bases lay outside the gene matches. The CDR3 is 15 amino acids. In DNA, the CDR3 is TGTGCCAGCAGTCGGACTAGCGGGAGGTATAATGAGCAGTTCTTC. It specifies CASSRTSGRYNEQFF.

The rearrangement joins TRBV5-1 to TRBJ1-3; TRBD1 is a possible D gene (5 bases). Germline V CDR1 and CDR2: SGHRS, YFSETQ. This CDR3 is 16 amino acids long. Between the trimmed V and J ends, which lost 0 bases and 0 bases, there was a span of 10 bases. CDR3 amino acids: CASSLGQFNSGNTIYF. CDR3 sequence (DNA): TGCGCCAGCAGCTTGGGACAGTTCAACTCTGGAAACACCATATATTTT. The full variable domain, its missing parts supplied by reference TRBV5-1 and TRBJ1-3, is KAGVTQTPRYLIKTRGQQVTLSCSPISGHRSVSWYQQTPGQGLQFLFEYFSETQRNKGNFPGRFSGRQFSNSRSEMNVSTLELGDSALYLCASSLGQFNSGNTIYFGEGSWLTVV.

The V gene is TRBV2, the J gene TRBJ1-3; D unclear. The CDR3 totals 17 residues. V shed 4 bases and J shed 0 bases, with 16 bases lying between them. The germline V gene encodes CDR1 SNHLY and CDR2 FYNNEI. Here the CDR3 DNA reads TGTGCCAGCAGTGCCCCAGTTGGCAGGAGCTCTGGAAACACCATATATTTT. Its protein product is CASSAPVGRSSGNTIYF.

The chain has TRBV7-2 and TRBJ1-5; D ambiguous. Trimming cost V 0 bases and J 4 bases, with 7 bases left between them. This CDR3 is built from 14 residues. CDR1 and CDR2 from the germline V gene are SGHTA and FQGNSA. The CDR3 nucleotides read TGTGCCAGCAGCTTAGCGATTGGAAATCAGCCCCAGCATTTT. Translation: CASSLAIGNQPQHF.

The chain employs TRBV5-3 and TRBJ1-5, with D possibly matching TRBD1 (5 bases). TRBV5-3 qualifies as an ORF whose function is uncertain. The CDR3 runs 17 residues. V was pared by 4 bases and J by 9 bases, with 26 bases between. This chain's CDR3 is CARSLPGPRGRGRPQHF. The CDR3, as DNA: TGTGCCAGAAGCCTCCCGGGCCCGAGAGGCCGGGGGAGGCCCCAGCATTTT.

The genes are TRBV28 and TRBJ2-7; TRBD2 is a possible D gene (6 bases). The CDR3 contains 13 residues. V was clipped by 6 bases and J by 5 bases, with 14 bases between them. CDR1 and CDR2 (germline): MDHEN, SYDVKM. CDR3 sequence reads: CASSKGRENEQYF. The CDR3 DNA follows: TGTGCCAGCAGCAAGGGGCGGGAAAACGAGCAGTACTTC.

V usage is TRBV9 and J usage is TRBJ2-7; 10 nucleotides line up with TRBD1. From germline, CDR1 is SGDLS and CDR2 YYNGEE. V was pared by 5 bases and J by 3 bases, with 8 bases of the junction left unmatched. This CDR3 region has 15 residues. The CDR3 loop is CASSLGGTGVYEQYF. CDR3 DNA sequence: TGTGCCAGCAGTCTTGGCGGGACAGGGGTCTACGAGCAGTACTTC.

CDR3 amino acids: CASQGEVNTEAFF. The DNA of the CDR3 is TGTGCCTCCCAAGGGGAGGTGAACACTGAAGCTTTCTTT. V is TRBV2 and J is TRBJ1-1, with D possibly matching TRBD1 (5 bases). Germline loops: CDR1 SNHLY, CDR2 FYNNEI. Trimming left V 11 bases short and J 0 bases short, with 13 bases between. The CDR3 extends over 13 amino acids.

The chain is built from TRBV7-9 and TRBJ2-1; the match to TRBD2 covers 7 bases. Losses at the gene ends were 5 bases for V and 7 bases for J; bases not matched to a gene: 11. This CDR3 is 15 amino acids long. Per the germline V gene, CDR1 is SEHNR and CDR2 is FQNEAQ (reference sequence). The CDR3 loop reads CASSVGGRAGNEQFF. CDR3 bases: TGTGCCAGCAGCGTCGGGGGGAGGGCCGGGAATGAGCAGTTCTTC. Full variable domain (remainder filled in from reference TRBV7-9 and TRBJ2-1): DTGVSQNPRHKITKRGQNVTFRCDPISEHNRLYWYRQTLGQGPEFLTYFQNEAQLEKSRLLSDRFSAERPKGSFSTLEIQRTEQGDSAMYLCASSVGGRAGNEQFFGPGTRLTVL.

This chain uses TRBV11-2 with TRBJ2-3; 8 bases align to TRBD2. Germline values: CDR1 SGHAT, CDR2 FQNNGV. V trimming: 1 base; J trimming: 5 bases; junction bases outside the gene matches: 5. This CDR3 region has 15 residues. The CDR3 protein is CASSLVVGGGDTQYF. The DNA for the CDR3 is TGTGCCAGCAGCTTAGTTGTCGGGGGGGGAGATACGCAGTATTTT. Using reference TRBV11-2 and TRBJ2-3 for the parts outside the CDR3, the full variable domain is EAGVAQSPRYKIIEKRQSVAFWCNPISGHATLYWYQQILGQGPKLLIQFQNNGVVDDSQLPKDRFSAERLKGVDSTLKIQPAKLEDSAVYLCASSLVVGGGDTQYFGPGTRLTVL.

The chain uses TRBV5-1 and TRBJ1-6; D gene ambiguous. V was cut by 5 bases and J by 1 base, with 16 bases left in between. The germline gives CDR1 SGHRS, CDR2 YFSETQ. The CDR3 sequence is 17 residues long. CDR3 DNA: TGCGCCAGCAGGGACCCCCGGGAAGGGTCCTATAATTCACCCCTCCACTTT. This codes for CASRDPREGSYNSPLHF.

This chain uses TRBV28 with TRBJ2-7; D is perhaps TRBD1 (5 bases). V lost 2 bases and J 3 bases, leaving 11 bases between the germline ends. The CDR3 has 14 residues. Germline V lookup: CDR1 MDHEN, CDR2 SYDVKM. The CDR3 region is CASSLRGSFYEQYF. CDR3 in DNA: TGTGCCAGCAGTTTAAGGGGCAGCTTCTACGAGCAGTACTTC.

The chain has TRBV6-1 and TRBJ2-7; the match to TRBD2 covers 9 bases. The CDR3 contains 15 residues. Germline CDR1 and CDR2: MNHNS and SASEGT. V trimming: 8 bases; J trimming: 4 bases; junction bases outside the gene matches: 12. CDR3 region: CASRRSGLAPYEQYF. CDR3 bases: TGTGCCAGCCGCCGGTCTGGACTAGCGCCTTACGAGCAGTACTTC.

The V and J genes are TRBV5-1 and TRBJ2-5; 9 bases align to TRBD1. The CDR3 contains 15 residues. Germline CDR1 SGHRS, CDR2 YFSETQ. V was pared by 4 bases and J by 5 bases, with 9 bases of the junction left unmatched. CDR3 coding DNA: TGCGCCAGCAGCCTACCGACAGGGGGTGGGGAGACCCAGTACTTC. Translation: CASSLPTGGGETQYF.

CDR3 in amino acids: CASSGTGLGNQPQHF. DNA of the CDR3: TGTGCCAGCAGCGGGACAGGGCTTGGGAATCAGCCCCAGCATTTT. The chain is built from TRBV7-9 and TRBJ1-5; 9 bases agree with TRBD1. This CDR3 has 15 residues. After removal of 5 bases from V and 4 bases from J, the junction contained 6 bases not matched to a gene. Germline V gene data show CDR1 as SEHNR and CDR2 as FQNEAQ (reference sequence). Full variable domain (remainder filled in from reference TRBV7-9 and TRBJ1-5): DTGVSQNPRHKITKRGQNVTFRCDPISEHNRLYWYRQTLGQGPEFLTYFQNEAQLEKSRLLSDRFSAERPKGSFSTLEIQRTEQGDSAMYLCASSGTGLGNQPQHFGDGTRLSIL.

This clone was recorded once. The chain joins TRBV6-5 to TRBJ2-7, with 7 bases aligning to TRBD2. Germline V gene data show CDR1 as MNHEY and CDR2 as SVGAGI. This CDR3 is built from 14 residues. The junction had 5 bases not matched to a gene; V was cut back by 6 bases and J by 0 bases. This CDR3 reads CASSPGGSSYEQYF. CDR3 nucleotides: TGTGCCAGCAGCCCGGGCGGGAGCTCCTACGAGCAGTACTTC.

This chain joins TRBV7-9 and TRBJ2-7; TRBD1 agrees at 9 bases. The CDR3 is 16 residues long. The junction had 9 bases not matched to a gene; V was cut back by 4 bases and J by 2 bases. Germline assignment: CDR1 SEHNR and CDR2 FQNEAQ (reference sequence). The CDR3 protein is CASSSSTDRGTYEQYF. CDR3 coding DNA: TGTGCCAGCAGCTCCAGCACGGACAGGGGCACCTACGAGCAGTACTTC.

The J gene is TRBJ2-7, the V gene TRBV6-5; TRBD1 agrees at 9 bases. V lost 5 bases, J lost 4 bases, and 6 bases stayed unmatched. CDR1 and CDR2 from the germline V gene are MNHEY and SVGAGI. This CDR3 is built from 14 residues. CDR3 DNA: TGTGCCAGCAGTCCCCGGGACAGGGTATACGAGCAGTACTTC. Its protein product is CASSPRDRVYEQYF.

With regard to this clone: Germline and junction disagree at one end, which may indicate a read error. The chain combines TRBV29-1 with TRBJ2-7, with TRBD1 matching 9 bases. This CDR3 spans 14 amino acids. Germline V CDR1 and CDR2: SQVTM, ANQGSEA. Here the CDR3 reads CSVEDRGSTYEQYF. The CDR3 DNA reads TGCAGCGTGGAAGACAGGGGGTCGACCTACGAGCAGTACTTC.

The rearrangement uses TRBV19 and TRBJ1-3; D unclear. The CDR3 contains 15 residues. The germline V gene encodes CDR1 LNHDA and CDR2 SQIVND (reference sequence). V lost 6 bases and J lost 0, with 12 bases in between. The CDR3 loop reads CASSLEGGSGNTIYF. In DNA, the CDR3 is TGTGCCAGTAGCCTCGAGGGAGGCTCTGGAAACACCATATATTTT. Looking up the rest from reference TRBV19 and TRBJ1-3 gives the full variable domain: DGGITQSPKYLFRKEGQNVTLSCEQNLNHDAMYWYRQDPGQGLRLIYYSQIVNDFQKGDIAEGYSVSREKKESFPLTVTSAQKNPTAFYLCASSLEGGSGNTIYFGEGSWLTVV.

This rearrangement joins TRBV6-6 to TRBJ1-2; tentatively, D is TRBD1 (5 bases). Germline-derived CDR1 and CDR2 are MNHNY and SVGAGI (reference sequence). CDR3 length: 13 residues. Trimming removed 0 bases from V and 8 bases from J, with 10 bases in between. CDR3 amino acids: CASSYSREGGYTF. Here the CDR3 DNA reads TGTGCCAGCAGTTACTCCAGGGAAGGAGGCTACACCTTC.

The sample holds a few counts of this clone. The chain combines TRBV6-1 with TRBJ1-3, with D unclear. The germline CDR1 and CDR2 sequences are MNHNS and SASEGT. This CDR3 spans 13 amino acids. Trimming took 5 bases from V and 0 from J, leaving 5 bases between them. The CDR3 bases are TGTGCCAGCAGTTATAACTCTGGAAACACCATATATTTT. The encoded protein is CASSYNSGNTIYF.

The sample holds one count of this clone. The chain couples TRBV23-1 to TRBJ2-2; 7 nucleotides match TRBD2. TRBV23-1 is treated as an ORF (open reading frame) with a function not yet certain. J gave up 2 bases and V 8 bases, and 8 bases lay outside the gene matches. This CDR3 is 15 amino acids long. The CDR3 DNA sequence: TGCGCCAGCCCCCGGGCTAGCGGAAACACCGGGGAGCTGTTTTTT. This translates into CASPRASGNTGELFF.